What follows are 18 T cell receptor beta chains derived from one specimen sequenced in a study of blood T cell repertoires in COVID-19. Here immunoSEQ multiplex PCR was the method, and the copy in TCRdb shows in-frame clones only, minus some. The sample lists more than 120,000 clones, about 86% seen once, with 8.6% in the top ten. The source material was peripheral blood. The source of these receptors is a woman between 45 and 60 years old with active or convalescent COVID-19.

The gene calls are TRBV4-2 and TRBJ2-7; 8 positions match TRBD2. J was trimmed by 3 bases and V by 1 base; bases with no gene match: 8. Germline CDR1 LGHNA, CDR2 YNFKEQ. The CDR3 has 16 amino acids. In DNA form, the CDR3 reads TGTGCCAGCAGCCAAGTATCGGGGACTAGGGTCTACGAGCAGTACTTC. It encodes CASSQVSGTRVYEQYF.

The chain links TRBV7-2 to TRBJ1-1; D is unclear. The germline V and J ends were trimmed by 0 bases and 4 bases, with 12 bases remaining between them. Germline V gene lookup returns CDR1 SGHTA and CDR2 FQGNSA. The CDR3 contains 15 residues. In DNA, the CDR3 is TGTGCCAGCAGCTTAGCGGTGCGGGTCATCACTGAAGCTTTCTTT. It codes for CASSLAVRVITEAFF.

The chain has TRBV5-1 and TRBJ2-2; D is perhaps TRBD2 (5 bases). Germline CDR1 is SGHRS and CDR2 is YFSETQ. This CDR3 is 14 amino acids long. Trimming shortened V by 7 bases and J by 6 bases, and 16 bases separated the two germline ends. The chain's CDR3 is CASVSLVGAGELFF. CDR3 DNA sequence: TGCGCCAGCGTGTCACTAGTGGGTGCCGGGGAGCTGTTTTTT.

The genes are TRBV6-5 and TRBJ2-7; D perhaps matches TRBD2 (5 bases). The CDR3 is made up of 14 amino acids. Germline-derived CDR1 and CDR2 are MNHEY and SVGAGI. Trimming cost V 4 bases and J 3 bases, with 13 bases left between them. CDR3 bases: TGTGCCAGCAGTTCTGCCGGGGAAAACTACGAGCAGTACTTC. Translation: CASSSAGENYEQYF.

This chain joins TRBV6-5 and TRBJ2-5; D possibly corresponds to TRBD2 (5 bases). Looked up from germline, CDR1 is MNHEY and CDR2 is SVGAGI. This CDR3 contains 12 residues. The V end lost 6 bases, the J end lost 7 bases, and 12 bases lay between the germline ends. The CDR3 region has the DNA TGTGCCAGCAGAAAGTCGGGGATGACCCAGTACTTC. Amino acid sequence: CASRKSGMTQYF.

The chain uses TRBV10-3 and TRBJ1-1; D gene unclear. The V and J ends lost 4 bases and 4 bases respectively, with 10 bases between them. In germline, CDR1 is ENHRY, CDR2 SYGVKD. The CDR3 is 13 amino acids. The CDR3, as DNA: TGTGCCATCAGTGGAGGGTGGGGCACTGAAGCTTTCTTT. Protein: CAISGGWGTEAFF.

This CDR3 is CATSDTAQMRGYTF. The CDR3 DNA is TGTGCCACCAGTGACACCGCCCAAATGAGGGGCTACACCTTC. The gene calls are TRBV24-1 and TRBJ1-2; D unresolved. This CDR3 has 14 residues. Deletions cut 4 bases from V and 8 bases from J, with 16 bases between. Germline-derived CDR1 and CDR2 are KGHDR and SFDVKD.

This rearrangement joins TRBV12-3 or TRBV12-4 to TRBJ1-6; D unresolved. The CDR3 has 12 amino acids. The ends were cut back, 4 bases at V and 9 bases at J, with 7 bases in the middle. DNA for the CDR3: TGTGCCAGCAGTTCCTCGGGTTCACCCCTCCACTTT. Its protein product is CASSSSGSPLHF.

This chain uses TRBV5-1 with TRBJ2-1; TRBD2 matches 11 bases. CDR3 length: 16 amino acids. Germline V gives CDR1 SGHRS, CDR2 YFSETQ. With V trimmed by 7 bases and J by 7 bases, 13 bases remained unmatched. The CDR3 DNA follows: TGCGCCAGCCCCGGGGTAGCGGGGGGGGTTGGTAATGAGCAGTTCTTC. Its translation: CASPGVAGGVGNEQFF. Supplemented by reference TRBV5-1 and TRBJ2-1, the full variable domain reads KAGVTQTPRYLIKTRGQQVTLSCSPISGHRSVSWYQQTPGQGLQFLFEYFSETQRNKGNFPGRFSGRQFSNSRSEMNVSTLELGDSALYLCASPGVAGGVGNEQFFGPGTRLTVL.

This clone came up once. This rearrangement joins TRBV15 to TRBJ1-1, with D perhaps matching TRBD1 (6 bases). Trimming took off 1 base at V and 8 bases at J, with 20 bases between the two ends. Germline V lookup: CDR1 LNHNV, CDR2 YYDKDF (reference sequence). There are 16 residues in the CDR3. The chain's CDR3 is CATSRGSTSYREEAFF. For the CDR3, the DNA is TGTGCCACCAGCAGAGGATCTACCTCATACAGGGAGGAAGCTTTCTTT.

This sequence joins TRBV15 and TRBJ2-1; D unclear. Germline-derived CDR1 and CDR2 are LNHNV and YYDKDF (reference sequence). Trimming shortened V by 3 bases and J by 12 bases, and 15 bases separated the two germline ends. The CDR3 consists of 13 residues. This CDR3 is CATSSPLSRGQFF. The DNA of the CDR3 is TGTGCCACCAGCAGCCCCCTCAGTCGCGGGCAGTTCTTC.

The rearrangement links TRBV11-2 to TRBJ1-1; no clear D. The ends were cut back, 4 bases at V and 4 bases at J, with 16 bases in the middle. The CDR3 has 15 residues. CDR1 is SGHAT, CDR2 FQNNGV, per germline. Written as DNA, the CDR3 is TGTGCCAGCAGCTACGAGGGATGGGTCGGCACTGAAGCTTTCTTT. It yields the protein CASSYEGWVGTEAFF.

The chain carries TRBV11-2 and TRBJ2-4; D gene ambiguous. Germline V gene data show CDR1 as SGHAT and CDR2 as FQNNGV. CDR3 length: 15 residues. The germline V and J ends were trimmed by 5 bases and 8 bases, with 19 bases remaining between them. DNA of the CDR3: TGTGCCAGCAGCCCCCACTTTGGCCCAGAGGACATTCAGTACTTC. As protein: CASSPHFGPEDIQYF.

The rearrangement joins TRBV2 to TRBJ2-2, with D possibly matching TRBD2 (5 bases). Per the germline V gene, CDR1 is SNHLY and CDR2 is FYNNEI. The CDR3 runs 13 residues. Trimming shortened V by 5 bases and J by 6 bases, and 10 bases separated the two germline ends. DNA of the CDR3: TGTGCCAGCAGTCGGGAAACGTCCGGGGAGCTGTTTTTT. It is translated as CASSRETSGELFF.

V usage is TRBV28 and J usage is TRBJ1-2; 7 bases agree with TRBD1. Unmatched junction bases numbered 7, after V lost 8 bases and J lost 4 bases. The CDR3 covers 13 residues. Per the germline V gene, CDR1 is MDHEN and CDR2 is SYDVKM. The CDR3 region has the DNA TGTGCCAGCCTGGGGACAGTTGTCTATGGCTACACCTTC. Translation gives CASLGTVVYGYTF.

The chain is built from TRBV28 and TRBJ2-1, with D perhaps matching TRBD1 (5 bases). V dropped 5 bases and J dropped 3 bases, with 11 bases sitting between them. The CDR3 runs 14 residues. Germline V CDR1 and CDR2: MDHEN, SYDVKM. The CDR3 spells CASSPDSFYNEQFF. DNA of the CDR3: TGTGCCAGCAGTCCCGACAGTTTCTACAATGAGCAGTTCTTC.

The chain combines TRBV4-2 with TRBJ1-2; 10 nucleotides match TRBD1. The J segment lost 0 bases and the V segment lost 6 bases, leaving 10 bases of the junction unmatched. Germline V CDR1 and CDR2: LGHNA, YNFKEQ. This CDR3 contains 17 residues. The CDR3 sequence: CASSLWAGQGANYGYTF. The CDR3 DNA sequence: TGTGCCAGCAGTCTATGGGCTGGACAGGGGGCTAACTATGGCTACACCTTC.

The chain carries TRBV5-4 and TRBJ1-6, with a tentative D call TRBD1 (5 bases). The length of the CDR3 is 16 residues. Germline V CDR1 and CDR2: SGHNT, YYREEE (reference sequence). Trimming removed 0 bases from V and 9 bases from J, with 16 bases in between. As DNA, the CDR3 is TGTGCCAGCAGCTTGGTGGCAGGGCCGTTCGGTTCACCCCTCCACTTT. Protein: CASSLVAGPFGSPLHF.